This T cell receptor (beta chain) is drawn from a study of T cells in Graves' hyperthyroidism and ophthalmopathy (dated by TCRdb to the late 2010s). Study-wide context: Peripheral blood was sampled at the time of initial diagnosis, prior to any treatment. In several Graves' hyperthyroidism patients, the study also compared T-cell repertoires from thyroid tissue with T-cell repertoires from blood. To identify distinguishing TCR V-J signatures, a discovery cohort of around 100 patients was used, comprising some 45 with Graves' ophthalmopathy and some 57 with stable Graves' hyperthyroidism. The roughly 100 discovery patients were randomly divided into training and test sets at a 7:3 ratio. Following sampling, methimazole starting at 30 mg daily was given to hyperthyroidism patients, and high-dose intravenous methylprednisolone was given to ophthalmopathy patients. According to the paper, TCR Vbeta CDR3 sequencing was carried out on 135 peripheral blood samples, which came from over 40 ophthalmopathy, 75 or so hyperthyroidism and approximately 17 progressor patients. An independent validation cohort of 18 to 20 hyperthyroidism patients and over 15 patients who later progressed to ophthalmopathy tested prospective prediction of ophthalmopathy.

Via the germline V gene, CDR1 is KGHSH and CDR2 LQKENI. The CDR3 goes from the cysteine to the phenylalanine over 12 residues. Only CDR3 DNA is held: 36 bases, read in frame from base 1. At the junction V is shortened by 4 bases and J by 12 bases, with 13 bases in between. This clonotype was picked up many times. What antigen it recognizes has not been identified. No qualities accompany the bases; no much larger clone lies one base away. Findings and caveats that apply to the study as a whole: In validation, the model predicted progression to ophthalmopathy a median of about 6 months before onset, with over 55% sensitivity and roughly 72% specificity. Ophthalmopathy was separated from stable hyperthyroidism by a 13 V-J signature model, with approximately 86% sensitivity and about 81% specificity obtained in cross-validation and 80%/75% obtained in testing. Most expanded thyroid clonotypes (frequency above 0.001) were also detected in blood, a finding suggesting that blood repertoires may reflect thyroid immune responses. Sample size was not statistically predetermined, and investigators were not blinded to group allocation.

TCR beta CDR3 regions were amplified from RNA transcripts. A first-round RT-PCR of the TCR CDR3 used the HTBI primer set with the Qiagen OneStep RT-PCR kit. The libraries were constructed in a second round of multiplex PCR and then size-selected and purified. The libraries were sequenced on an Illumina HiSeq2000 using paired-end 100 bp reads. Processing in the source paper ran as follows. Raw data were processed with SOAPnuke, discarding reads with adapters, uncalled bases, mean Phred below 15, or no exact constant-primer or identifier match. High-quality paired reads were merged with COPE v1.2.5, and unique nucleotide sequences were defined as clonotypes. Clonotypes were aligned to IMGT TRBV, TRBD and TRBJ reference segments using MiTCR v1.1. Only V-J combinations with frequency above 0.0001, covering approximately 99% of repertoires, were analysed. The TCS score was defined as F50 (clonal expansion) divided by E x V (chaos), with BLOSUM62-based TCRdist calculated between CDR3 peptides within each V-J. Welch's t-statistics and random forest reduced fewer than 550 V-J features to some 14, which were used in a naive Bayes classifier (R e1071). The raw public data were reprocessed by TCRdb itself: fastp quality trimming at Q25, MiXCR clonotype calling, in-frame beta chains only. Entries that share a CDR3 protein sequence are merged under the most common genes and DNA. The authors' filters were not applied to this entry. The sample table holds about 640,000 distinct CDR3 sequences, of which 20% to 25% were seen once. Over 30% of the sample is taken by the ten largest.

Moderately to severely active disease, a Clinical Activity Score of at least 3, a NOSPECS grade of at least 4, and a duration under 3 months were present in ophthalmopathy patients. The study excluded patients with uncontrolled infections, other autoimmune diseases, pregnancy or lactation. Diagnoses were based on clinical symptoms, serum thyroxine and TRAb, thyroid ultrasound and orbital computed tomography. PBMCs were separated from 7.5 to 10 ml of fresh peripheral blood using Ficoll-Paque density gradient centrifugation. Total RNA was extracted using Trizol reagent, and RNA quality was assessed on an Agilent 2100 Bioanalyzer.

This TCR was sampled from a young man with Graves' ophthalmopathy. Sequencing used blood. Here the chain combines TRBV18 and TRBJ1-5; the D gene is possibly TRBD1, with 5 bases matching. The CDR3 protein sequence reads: CASSLRTGIQHF. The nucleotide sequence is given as TGTGCCAGCTCACTCCGTACAGGAATCCAGCATTTT.